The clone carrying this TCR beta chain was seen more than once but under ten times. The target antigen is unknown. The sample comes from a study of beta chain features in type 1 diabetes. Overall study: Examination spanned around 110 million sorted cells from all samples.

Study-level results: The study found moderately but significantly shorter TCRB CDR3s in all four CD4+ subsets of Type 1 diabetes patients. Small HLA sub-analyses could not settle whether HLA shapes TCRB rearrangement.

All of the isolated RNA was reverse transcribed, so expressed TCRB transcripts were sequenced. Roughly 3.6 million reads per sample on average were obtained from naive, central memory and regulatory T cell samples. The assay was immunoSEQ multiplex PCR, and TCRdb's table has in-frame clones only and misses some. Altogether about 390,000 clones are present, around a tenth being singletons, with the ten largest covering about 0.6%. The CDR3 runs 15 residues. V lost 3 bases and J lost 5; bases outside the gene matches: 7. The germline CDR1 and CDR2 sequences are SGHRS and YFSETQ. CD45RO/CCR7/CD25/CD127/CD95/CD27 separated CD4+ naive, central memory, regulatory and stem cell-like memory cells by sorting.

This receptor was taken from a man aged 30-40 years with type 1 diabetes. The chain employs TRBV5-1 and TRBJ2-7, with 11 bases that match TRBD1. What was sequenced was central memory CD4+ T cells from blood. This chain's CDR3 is CASSSDRGLTHEQYF. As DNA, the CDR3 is TGCGCCAGCAGCTCGGACAGGGGGCTTACCCACGAGCAGTACTTC.